The T cell receptor beta chain described here comes from a study of blood T cells in healthy people across ages. Trimming removed 5 bases from V and 4 bases from J, with 11 bases in between. The CDR3 is made up of 13 amino acids. Germline-derived CDR1 and CDR2 are MNHEY and SVGEGT. Every sample had a minimum of 7 million PBMCs isolated. It was with a sample-barcoded 5' primer and a J-beta primer mix that a second PCR of roughly 7 to 12 cycles was run. TCRdb used MiXCR to reprocess the 5' RACE reads, holding one entry per CDR3 protein. The data contain about 580,000 distinct CDR3 sequences, 40% to 50% of them singletons.

The clonotype was recovered from a man at least 80 years old in good health. Sequenced input: blood. The rearrangement uses TRBV6-2 or TRBV6-3 and TRBJ1-1; tentatively, D is TRBD1 (5 bases). This chain's CDR3 is CASSDRDPTEAFF. The CDR3 bases are TGTGCCAGCAGTGACCGGGACCCCACTGAAGCTTTCTTT.